This T cell receptor beta chain derives from a study of T cells in Graves' hyperthyroidism and ophthalmopathy. RNA transcripts provided the source from which TCR beta CDR3 regions were amplified. A set of HTBI primers served as the primers for a first-round RT-PCR of the TCR CDR3. TCRdb re-called the multiplex PCR reads through MiXCR, storing one row per CDR3 protein. Found here are 140,000 or so distinct CDR3 sequences, around 20% of them singletons; the top ten hold 60% to 70%. The TCR sequence derives from a woman in her 50s with Graves' hyperthyroidism that later progressed to Graves' ophthalmopathy. Specimen: blood.

The CDR3 DNA sequence: TGTGCCAGCAGCTTGGCGACAGGGAGCCACGAGCAGTACTTC. This encodes CASSLATGSHEQYF. V and J are TRBV5-5 and TRBJ2-7, with 7 bases identical to TRBD1. The germline V gene has CDR1 SGHKS and CDR2 YYEKEE (reference sequence). After removal of 0 bases from V and 5 bases from J, the junction contained 5 bases not matched to a gene. The CDR3 length is 14 residues.